The rows below give T cell receptor beta chains drawn from one sample of a study of T cells after posttransplantation cyclophosphamide. The table came from immunoSEQ multiplex PCR; TCRdb's copy has only in-frame clones and leaves some out. The table records tens of thousands of clones, roughly 95% of them present only once. The sequencing input was PBMCs. These receptors originate from a woman between 25 and 40 years old in good health and a related stem cell transplant donor. Each CDR3 is given without its conserved first and last residue. D genes are given only for firm matches.

J gene,D gene,V gene,CDR3 protein
TRBJ2-4,-,TRBV5-4,ASSIGENIQY
TRBJ1-1,TRBD1,TRBV12-5,ASGFWAGGMNTEAF
TRBJ2-4,-,TRBV21-1,ASSNLSRKAKNIQY
TRBJ2-5,-,TRBV4-2,ASSQDGSQETQY
TRBJ2-7,-,TRBV6-6,ASSHKSNSYEQY
TRBJ1-4,-,TRBV19,ASSPVRVRFGTNEKLF
TRBJ1-3,-,TRBV30,AWAADRSGNTIY
TRBJ1-4,TRBD1,TRBV5-4,ASSWGRDRTNEKLF
TRBJ2-7,-,TRBV7-2,ASSNRQRYEQY
TRBJ1-5,-,TRBV7-9,ASSLESLIPQH
TRBJ1-2,-,TRBV7-9,ASSPWGDQPLDGYT
TRBJ2-5,TRBD1,TRBV15,ATSRPTGGGQETQY
TRBJ1-3,-,TRBV30,ACDSSSGNTIY
TRBJ1-5,TRBD1,TRBV28,ASSPAEGTGNQPQH
TRBJ1-2,-,TRBV19,ASSPTPGRNYGYT
TRBJ2-3,-,TRBV5-1,ASSLRSTDTQY
TRBJ1-1,-,TRBV19,ASSIGVTEAF
TRBJ2-5,-,TRBV15,ATSRERTWETQY
TRBJ1-1,-,TRBV6-1,ASRTQGDTEAF
TRBJ2-7,-,TRBV4-1,ASSQDWTFLGEQY
TRBJ1-3,-,TRBV11-3,ASSSTGAGNTIY
TRBJ2-1,-,TRBV6-6,ASSYSSDSYNEQF
TRBJ1-5,-,TRBV7-2,ASSLGELSNQPQH
TRBJ2-7,-,TRBV5-6,ASSLEQGWITYEQY
TRBJ1-1,TRBD1,TRBV4-3,ASSQMDRGGTEAF
TRBJ2-7,-,TRBV6-1,ASSEGSPLSYEQY
TRBJ1-1,-,TRBV30,AWSADREAF
TRBJ1-5,-,TRBV2,ASSEVTLWQPQH
TRBJ2-7,-,TRBV7-9,ADTADSYEQY
TRBJ1-1,-,TRBV5-1,ASSSGGGYTEAF
TRBJ1-4,TRBD1,TRBV28,ASTSHQGASEKLF
TRBJ2-5,-,TRBV10-3,AISESSVETQY
TRBJ2-7,-,TRBV10-3,AISAQGDIHEQY
TRBJ1-2,-,TRBV9,ASSVGQYGYT
TRBJ2-5,TRBD1,TRBV5-6,ASSWDSQETQY
TRBJ2-7,TRBD1,TRBV5-4,ASSPRRQGSYEQY
TRBJ1-2,-,TRBV2,ASSEDGSNYGYT
TRBJ1-2,-,TRBV5-4,ASSLGAGSSYGYT
TRBJ1-6,-,TRBV14,ASSQFTAESSPLH
TRBJ2-7,-,TRBV14,ASSQDFGFGWQY
TRBJ1-5,-,TRBV4-1,ASSQMLQGVSNQPQH
TRBJ2-7,TRBD1,TRBV19,ASSIEGQGFYEQY